These T cell receptor beta chains were read from a single sample in a study of cytomegalovirus exposure and HLA in healthy donors. This table comes from immunoSEQ multiplex PCR, and its TCRdb copy is limited to in-frame clones, with some not included. The data contain some 170,000 clones, roughly nine tenths of them singletons. Sample: PBMCs. The receptors were sampled from a woman aged 25 to 39 in good health and CMV-seronegative. Each CDR3 is given with its conserved first and last residue. The D gene is left open where the match is weak. The size entry is marked missing in some rows and otherwise reads once, few, many or a size class.

D	J	size	V	CDR3
.	TRBJ2-7	.	TRBV6-5	CASRNPGESYEQYF
TRBD2	TRBJ2-3	.	TRBV7-2	CASSRGTSGTVQYF
.	TRBJ1-1	.	TRBV6-1	CASSAPTANTEAFF
TRBD2	TRBJ2-1	.	TRBV2	CASRYGRFFF
.	TRBJ2-7	.	TRBV19	CASSIGGHEQYF
TRBD2	TRBJ2-7	many	TRBV7-2	CASSLRRGAPDEQYF
.	TRBJ2-7	.	TRBV18	CASSETGGAGGEQYF
TRBD2	TRBJ2-3	.	TRBV7-9	CASSPAGSSTDTQYF
TRBD1	TRBJ1-4	once	TRBV30	CAGTGGNEKLFF
.	TRBJ1-5	.	TRBV6-5	CASSYSRGDQPQHF
.	TRBJ2-3	.	TRBV9	CASSGVSGDTQYF
.	TRBJ1-5	.	TRBV6-1	CASEGFDNQPQHF
TRBD2	TRBJ2-3	once	TRBV19	CASSILAGAPDTQYF
.	TRBJ1-6	once	TRBV4-3	CASSQVVAKMGSPLHF
.	TRBJ2-7	.	TRBV28	CASSISPGFGPYEQYF
TRBD2	TRBJ2-7	.	TRBV7-6	CASSTGTSGSYEQYF
.	TRBJ1-1	.	TRBV7-9	CASSGYRAQDTEAFF
.	TRBJ1-5	.	TRBV9	CASSVGTDQPQHF